These 16 T cell receptor beta chains originate from one sample sequenced in a study of T cell responses to AZD1222 COVID-19 vaccine (dated by TCRdb to about 2021). The library was generated by the immunoSEQ multiplex PCR assay. Here the immuneACCESS table is served through TCRdb, limited to in-frame sequences with V and J called. Missing clones are a known gap in these copies; in checked studies unresolved V genes cover under half, and the rest lacks a known reason. This sample's table lists 150,000 or so clones. The ten largest clones take up roughly 2% of the sample. The label giving this sample's time point can be read as: baseline before first vaccination. What was sequenced was peripheral blood. These TCRs come from an adult in good health.

The CDR3 nucleotides read TGCGCCAGCAGCTTGGGGGACAGAACAGATACGCAGTATTTT. It codes for CASSLGDRTDTQYF. The gene calls are TRBV5-1 and TRBJ2-3; TRBD1 matches at 7 bases. CDR3 length: 14 residues. The V gene end was trimmed by 0 bases and the J gene end by 3 bases; junction bases not matched to a gene: 1. Looked up from germline, CDR1 is SGHRS and CDR2 is YFSETQ.

This chain joins TRBV15 and TRBJ2-6; D ambiguous. CDR1 and CDR2 (germline): LNHNV, YYDKDF (reference sequence). The V end lost 0 bases, the J end lost 2 bases, and 8 bases lay between the germline ends. There are 16 residues in the CDR3. The CDR3 sequence is CATSRDWMAGANVLTF. The CDR3 region has the DNA TGTGCCACCAGCAGAGATTGGATGGCTGGGGCCAACGTCCTGACTTTC.

The V call is TRBV5-5, the J call TRBJ1-4; 10 nucleotides align to TRBD1. This CDR3 spans 17 amino acids. Looked up from germline, CDR1 is SGHKS and CDR2 is YYEKEE (reference sequence). V was pared by 4 bases and J by 0 bases, with 6 bases of the junction left unmatched. The CDR3 loop is CASSLGDRGATNEKLFF. As DNA, the CDR3 is TGTGCCAGCAGCCTGGGGGACAGGGGTGCAACTAATGAAAAACTGTTTTTT.

V is TRBV3-1 (or the pseudogene TRBV3-2) and J is TRBJ1-6; D remains ambiguous. CDR1 LGHDT and CDR2 YNNKEL come from the germline V gene (reference sequence). V gave up 7 bases and J gave up 5 bases, with 12 bases separating them. The CDR3 length is 14 residues. This chain's CDR3 is CASTHWGDNSPLHF. For the CDR3, the DNA is TGTGCCAGCACCCATTGGGGAGATAATTCACCCCTCCACTTT.

The chain carries TRBV18 and TRBJ2-7; D remains unclear. V lost 3 bases to trimming and J lost 1 base, with 13 bases between them. There are 15 residues in the CDR3. From germline, CDR1 is KGHSH and CDR2 LQKENI. CDR3 DNA: TGTGCCAGCTCACCTAGTAGGCGGTCTTCCTACGAGCAGTACTTC. Encoded protein: CASSPSRRSSYEQYF.

This rearrangement joins TRBV29-1 to TRBJ1-1; possible D gene TRBD1, 5 bases. CDR3 size: 13 residues. Per germline, CDR1 SQVTM and CDR2 ANQGSEA. V was cut by 6 bases and J by 5 bases, with 16 bases left in between. The CDR3 nucleotides read TGCAGCGTCGTCCCGGGACTAGGGACTGAAGCTTTCTTT. Protein product: CSVVPGLGTEAFF.

V gene TRBV7-6 combines with J gene TRBJ1-2; possible D gene TRBD1, 6 bases. There are 15 residues in the CDR3. V lost 5 bases and J lost 2, with 15 bases in between. CDR1 SGHVS and CDR2 FNYEAQ come from the germline V gene. In nucleotides, the CDR3 is TGTGCCAGCAGCCCGGGGGGGGGCGTGAACTATGGCTACACCTTC. It is translated as CASSPGGGVNYGYTF.

This chain connects TRBV5-1 to TRBJ2-7; 10 bases align to TRBD2. Trimming at V came to 7 bases and at J to 4 bases, leaving 8 bases not matched to a gene. The germline V gene encodes CDR1 SGHRS and CDR2 YFSETQ. The CDR3 has 14 residues. The CDR3 is CASRRASGGYEQYF. In nucleotides, the CDR3 is TGCGCCAGCCGGAGGGCTAGCGGGGGTTACGAGCAGTACTTC.

The chain uses TRBV5-1 and TRBJ1-1; D is unresolved. CDR3 size: 16 residues. Trimming cost V 0 bases and J 3 bases, with 15 bases left between them. The V gene's germline CDR1 is SGHRS and CDR2 YFSETQ. CDR3 amino acids: CASSLGGGFGDTEAFF. The CDR3 DNA follows: TGCGCCAGCAGCTTGGGGGGTGGCTTTGGAGACACTGAAGCTTTCTTT.

This chain links TRBV2 with TRBJ2-2, with TRBD1 as a possible D gene (5 bases). With 6 bases removed from V and 4 bases from J, the gap between germline ends came to 18 bases. Germline lookup yields CDR1 SNHLY and CDR2 FYNNEI. The CDR3 totals 16 residues. CDR3 region: CASSPRQTESTGELFF. The DNA for the CDR3 is TGTGCCAGCAGCCCCAGACAGACGGAGAGCACCGGGGAGCTGTTTTTT.

The chain joins TRBV10-1 to TRBJ2-1; a possible D gene is TRBD2 (6 bases). V was clipped by 2 bases and J by 2 bases, with 13 bases between them. The CDR3 length is 16 residues. Germline CDR1 reads WNHNN; CDR2 reads SYGVQD (reference sequence). CDR3 sequence: CASSEARWGAYNEQFF. CDR3 DNA sequence: TGCGCCAGCAGTGAGGCGAGGTGGGGGGCCTACAATGAGCAGTTCTTC.

The J gene is TRBJ2-3, the V gene TRBV11-1; 9 bases line up with TRBD2. Germline V gene sequence: CDR1 SGHAT, CDR2 FQDESV (reference sequence). V was pared by 5 bases and J by 1 base, with 4 bases of the junction left unmatched. The CDR3 has 15 amino acids. The CDR3 loop reads CASSPGLAGTDTQYF. CDR3 nucleotide sequence: TGTGCCAGCAGCCCGGGACTAGCCGGCACAGATACGCAGTATTTT.

The J gene is TRBJ2-2, the V gene TRBV5-1; 7 nucleotides line up with TRBD1. Germline V lookup: CDR1 SGHRS, CDR2 YFSETQ. The ends lost 5 bases at V and 4 bases at J; junction bases unmatched: 8. There are 15 residues in the CDR3. The CDR3: CASRPTGISTGELFF. The CDR3 nucleotides are TGCGCCAGCAGACCGACAGGGATAAGCACCGGGGAGCTGTTTTTT.

The chain has TRBV5-6 and TRBJ2-3; the D is unclear. The CDR3 is 15 residues long. The germline V and J ends were trimmed by 1 base and 4 bases, with 13 bases remaining between them. Germline CDR1 is SGHDT and CDR2 is YYEEEE. CDR3 DNA sequence: TGTGCCAGCAGCTTGTATGGCAGTGGGGCAGATACGCAGTATTTT. Its translation is CASSLYGSGADTQYF.

This rearrangement joins TRBV19 to TRBJ2-2; maybe TRBD1 (5 bases). CDR1 and CDR2 from the germline V gene are LNHDA and SQIVND (reference sequence). The CDR3 covers 14 residues. V lost 9 bases, J lost 4 bases, and 15 bases lay in between. The CDR3 spells CASRQLSSTGELFF. DNA for the CDR3: TGTGCCAGCCGACAGTTAAGTTCCACCGGGGAGCTGTTTTTT.

The chain uses TRBV10-3 and TRBJ2-2, with TRBD1 identical over 8 bases. V lost 2 bases and J lost 6; bases outside the gene matches: 2. The CDR3 contains 14 residues. In germline, CDR1 is ENHRY, CDR2 SYGVKD. The CDR3 DNA follows: TGTGCCATCAGTGAGGGACAGGGTCCCGGGGAGCTGTTTTTT. This codes for CAISEGQGPGELFF.